This T cell receptor beta chain was profiled in a study of T cells after yellow fever vaccination. Overall study results and limits: CD4 and CD8 compartments shared a small share of clonotypes. Reappearance after the booster was seen for most primary-vaccination clones, at 95% to 97% CD4 and more than 80% CD8.

UMIs and a universal primer site were added when TCR cDNA was made by 5'RACE template switching. Each CDR3 protein is one row after TCRdb ran MiXCR on the 5' RACE reads. The sample has nearly 350,000 distinct CDR3 sequences, less than 9.5% seen once; the top ten hold 17%. This clonotype was found a few times. What it recognizes is unknown. This TCR came from a man aged 18 to 30 who received the YFV17D yellow fever vaccine. The sample in question was PBMCs, obtained about 41 days after the first yellow fever vaccination.

The CDR3 reads CASSLWTGANTEAFF. CDR3 in DNA: TGTGCCAGCAGCCTCTGGACAGGGGCAAACACTGAAGCTTTCTTT. The genes are TRBV27 and TRBJ1-1; TRBD1 aligns across 9 bases. The CDR3 consists of 15 residues. Germline assignment: CDR1 MNHEY and CDR2 SMNVEV (reference sequence). With 6 bases clipped from V and 2 bases from J, the junction kept 7 bases outside the gene matches.